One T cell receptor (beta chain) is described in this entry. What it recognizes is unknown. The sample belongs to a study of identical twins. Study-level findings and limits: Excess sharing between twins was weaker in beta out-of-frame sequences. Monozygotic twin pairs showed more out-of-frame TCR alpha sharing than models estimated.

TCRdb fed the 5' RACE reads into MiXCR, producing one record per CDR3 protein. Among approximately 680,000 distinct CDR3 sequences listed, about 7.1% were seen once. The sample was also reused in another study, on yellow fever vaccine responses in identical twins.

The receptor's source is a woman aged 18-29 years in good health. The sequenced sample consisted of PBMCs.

CDR3 nucleotides: TGTGCCAGCAGCGTAGGGCTAGGTCCCAATGAGCAGTTCTTC. Its translation is CASSVGLGPNEQFF. The genes are TRBV9 and TRBJ2-1; unclear D gene. Between the trimmed V and J ends, which lost 0 bases and 6 bases, there was a span of 10 bases. Germline V gene sequence: CDR1 SGDLS, CDR2 YYNGEE. The CDR3 spans 14 residues.